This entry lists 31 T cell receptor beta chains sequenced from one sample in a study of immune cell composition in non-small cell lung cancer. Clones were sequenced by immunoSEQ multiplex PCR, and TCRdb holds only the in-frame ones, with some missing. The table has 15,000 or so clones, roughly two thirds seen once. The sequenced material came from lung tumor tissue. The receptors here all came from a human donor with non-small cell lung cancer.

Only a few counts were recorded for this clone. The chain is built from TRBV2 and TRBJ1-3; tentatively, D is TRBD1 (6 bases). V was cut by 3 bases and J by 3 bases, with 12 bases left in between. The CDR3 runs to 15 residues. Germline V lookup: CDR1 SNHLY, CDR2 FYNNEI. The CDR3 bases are TGTGCCAGCAGTGAGACAGGTAGTGATGGAAACACCATATATTTT. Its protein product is CASSETGSDGNTIYF.

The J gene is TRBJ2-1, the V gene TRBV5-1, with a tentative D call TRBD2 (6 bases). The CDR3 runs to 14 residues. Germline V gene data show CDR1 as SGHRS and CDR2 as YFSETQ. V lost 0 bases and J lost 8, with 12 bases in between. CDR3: CASSLDQGGDEQFF. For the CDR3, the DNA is TGCGCCAGCAGCTTGGACCAGGGCGGGGATGAGCAGTTCTTC.

The CDR3 nucleotides are TGTGCCAGCAGCGCGTACAGGGACGGCAATGAGCAGTTCTTC. Its protein product is CASSAYRDGNEQFF. The gene calls are TRBV7-2 and TRBJ2-1; tentatively, D is TRBD1 (6 bases). This CDR3 comprises 14 residues. The V end was cut by 5 bases, the J end by 6 bases, with 14 bases between. The V gene's germline CDR1 is SGHTA and CDR2 FQGNSA.

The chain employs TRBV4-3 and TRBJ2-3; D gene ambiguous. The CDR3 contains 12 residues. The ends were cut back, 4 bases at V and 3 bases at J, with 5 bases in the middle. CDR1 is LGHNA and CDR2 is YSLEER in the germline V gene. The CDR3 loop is CASSRGTDTQYF. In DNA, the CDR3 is TGCGCCAGCAGCCGCGGTACAGATACGCAGTATTTT.

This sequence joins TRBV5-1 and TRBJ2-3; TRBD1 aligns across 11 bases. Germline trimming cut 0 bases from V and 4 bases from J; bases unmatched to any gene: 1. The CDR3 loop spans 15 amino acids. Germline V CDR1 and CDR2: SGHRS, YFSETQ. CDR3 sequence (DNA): TGCGCCAGCAGCTTGGGGGGACAGGGGGCAGATACGCAGTATTTT. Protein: CASSLGGQGADTQYF.

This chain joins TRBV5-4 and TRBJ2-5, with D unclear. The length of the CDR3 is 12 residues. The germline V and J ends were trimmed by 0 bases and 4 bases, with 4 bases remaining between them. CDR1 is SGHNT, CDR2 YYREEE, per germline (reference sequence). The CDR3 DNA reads TGTGCCAGCAGCTTGGACTTAGAGACCCAGTACTTC. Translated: CASSLDLETQYF.

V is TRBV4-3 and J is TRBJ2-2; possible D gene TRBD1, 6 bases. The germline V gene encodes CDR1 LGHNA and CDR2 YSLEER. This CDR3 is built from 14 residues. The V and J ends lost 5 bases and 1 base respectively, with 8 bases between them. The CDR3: CASSSGQNTGELFF. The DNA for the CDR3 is TGCGCCAGCAGCTCGGGACAGAACACCGGGGAGCTGTTTTTT.

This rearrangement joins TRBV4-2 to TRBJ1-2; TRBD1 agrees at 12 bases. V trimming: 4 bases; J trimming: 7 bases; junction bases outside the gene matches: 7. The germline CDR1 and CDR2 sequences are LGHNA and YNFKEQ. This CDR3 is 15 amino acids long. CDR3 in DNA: TGTGCCAGCAGCCGCTCGGGACAGGGGGCTACTGGCTACACCTTC. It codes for CASSRSGQGATGYTF.

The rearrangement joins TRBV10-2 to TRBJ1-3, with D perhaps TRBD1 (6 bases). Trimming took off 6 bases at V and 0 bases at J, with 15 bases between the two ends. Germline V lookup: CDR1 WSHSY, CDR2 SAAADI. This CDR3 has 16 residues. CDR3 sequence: CASRNAGGSSGNTIYF. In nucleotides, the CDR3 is TGCGCCAGCAGGAATGCGGGGGGCAGCTCTGGAAACACCATATATTTT.

The CDR3 spells CASRNQRALAYEQYF. The CDR3, as DNA: TGTGCCAGCAGAAATCAGCGGGCCTTAGCCTACGAGCAGTACTTC. This sequence joins TRBV7-2 and TRBJ2-7, with a tentative D call TRBD2 (6 bases). Trimming shortened V by 6 bases and J by 2 bases, and 17 bases separated the two germline ends. The CDR3 has 15 amino acids. CDR1 is SGHTA and CDR2 is FQGNSA in the germline V gene.

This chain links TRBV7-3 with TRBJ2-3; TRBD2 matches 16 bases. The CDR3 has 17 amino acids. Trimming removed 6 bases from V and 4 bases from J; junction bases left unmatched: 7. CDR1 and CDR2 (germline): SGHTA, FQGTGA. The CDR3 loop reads CASSLTGTSGGADTQYF. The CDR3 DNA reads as TGTGCCAGCAGTTTGACGGGGACTAGCGGGGGGGCAGATACGCAGTATTTT.

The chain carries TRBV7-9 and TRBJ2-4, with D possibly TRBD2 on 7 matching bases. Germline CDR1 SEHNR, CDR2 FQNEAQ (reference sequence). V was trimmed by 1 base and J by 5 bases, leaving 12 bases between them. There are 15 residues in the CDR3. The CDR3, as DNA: TGTGCCAGCAGCTTAGTAGGCGGGGGCCAAAACATTCAGTACTTC. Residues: CASSLVGGGQNIQYF.

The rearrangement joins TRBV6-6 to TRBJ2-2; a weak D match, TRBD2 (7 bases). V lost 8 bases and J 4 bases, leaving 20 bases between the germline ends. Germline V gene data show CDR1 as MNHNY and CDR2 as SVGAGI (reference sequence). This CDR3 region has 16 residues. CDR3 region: CASSKIRGGATGELFF. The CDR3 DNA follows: TGTGCCAGCTCCAAGATTAGAGGGGGGGCCACCGGGGAGCTGTTTTTT.

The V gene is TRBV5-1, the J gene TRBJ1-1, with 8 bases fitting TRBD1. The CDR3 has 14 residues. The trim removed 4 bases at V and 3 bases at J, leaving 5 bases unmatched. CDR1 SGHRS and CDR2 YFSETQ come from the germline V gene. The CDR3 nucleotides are TGCGCCAGCAGCCCTGAGGACAGGGACACTGAAGCTTTCTTT. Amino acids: CASSPEDRDTEAFF.

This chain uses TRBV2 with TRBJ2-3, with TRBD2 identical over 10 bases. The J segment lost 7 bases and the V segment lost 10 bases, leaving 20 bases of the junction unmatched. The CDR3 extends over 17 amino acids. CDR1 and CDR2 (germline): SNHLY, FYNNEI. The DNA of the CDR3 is TGTGCCACTAACATAGCGGGGGGAGGGCCACAAGGGAATACGCAGTATTTT. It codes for CATNIAGGGPQGNTQYF.

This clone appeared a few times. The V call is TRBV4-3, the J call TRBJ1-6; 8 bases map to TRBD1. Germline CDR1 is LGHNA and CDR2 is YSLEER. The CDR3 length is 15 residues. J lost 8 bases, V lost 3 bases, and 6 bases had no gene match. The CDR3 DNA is TGCGCCAGCAGCCAGGTGACAGGGGAGTATTCACCCCTCCACTTT. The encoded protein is CASSQVTGEYSPLHF.

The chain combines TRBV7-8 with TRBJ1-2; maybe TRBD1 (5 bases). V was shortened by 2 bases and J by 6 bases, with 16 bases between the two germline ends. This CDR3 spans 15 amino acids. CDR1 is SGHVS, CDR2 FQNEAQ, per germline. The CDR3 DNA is TGTGCCAGCAGCTTACGAGAGGGGAGGAGAAATGGCTACACCTTC. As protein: CASSLREGRRNGYTF. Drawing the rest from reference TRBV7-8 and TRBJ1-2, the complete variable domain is GAGVSQSPRYKVAKRGQDVALRCDPISGHVSLFWYQQALGQGPEFLTYFQNEAQLDKSGLPSDRFFAERPEGSVSTLKIQRTQQEDSAVYLCASSLREGRRNGYTFGSGTRLTVV.

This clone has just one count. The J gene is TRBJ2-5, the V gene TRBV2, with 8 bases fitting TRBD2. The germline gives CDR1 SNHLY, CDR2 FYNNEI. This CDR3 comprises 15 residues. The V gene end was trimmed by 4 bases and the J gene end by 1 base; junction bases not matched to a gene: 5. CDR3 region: CASSASGGGQETQYF. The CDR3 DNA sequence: TGTGCCAGCAGTGCCAGCGGGGGCGGCCAAGAGACCCAGTACTTC.

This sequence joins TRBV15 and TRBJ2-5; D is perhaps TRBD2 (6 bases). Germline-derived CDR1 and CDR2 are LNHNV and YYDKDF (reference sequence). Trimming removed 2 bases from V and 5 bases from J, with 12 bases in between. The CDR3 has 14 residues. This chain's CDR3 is CATSRRSRGETQYF. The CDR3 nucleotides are TGTGCCACCAGCAGACGTTCCCGGGGGGAGACCCAGTACTTC.

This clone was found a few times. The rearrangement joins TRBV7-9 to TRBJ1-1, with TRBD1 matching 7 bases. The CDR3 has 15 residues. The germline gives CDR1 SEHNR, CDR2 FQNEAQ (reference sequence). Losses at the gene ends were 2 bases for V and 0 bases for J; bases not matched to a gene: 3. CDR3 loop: CASSLRTGMNTEAFF. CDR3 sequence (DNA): TGTGCCAGCAGCTTAAGGACAGGAATGAACACTGAAGCTTTCTTT. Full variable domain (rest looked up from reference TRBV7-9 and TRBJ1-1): DTGVSQNPRHKITKRGQNVTFRCDPISEHNRLYWYRQTLGQGPEFLTYFQNEAQLEKSRLLSDRFSAERPKGSFSTLEIQRTEQGDSAMYLCASSLRTGMNTEAFFGQGTRLTVV.

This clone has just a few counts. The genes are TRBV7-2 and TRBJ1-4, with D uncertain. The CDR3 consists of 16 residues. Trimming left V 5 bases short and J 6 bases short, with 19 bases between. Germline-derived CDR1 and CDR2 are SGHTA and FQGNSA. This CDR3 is CASSPGQPALYEKLFF. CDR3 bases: TGTGCCAGCAGCCCAGGCCAACCAGCTCTTTATGAAAAACTGTTTTTT.

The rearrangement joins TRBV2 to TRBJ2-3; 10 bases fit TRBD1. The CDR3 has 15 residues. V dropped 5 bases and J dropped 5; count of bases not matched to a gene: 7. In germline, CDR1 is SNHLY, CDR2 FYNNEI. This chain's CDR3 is CASSLRGTGEDTQYF. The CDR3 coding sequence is TGTGCCAGCAGTCTCCGCGGGACAGGGGAAGATACGCAGTATTTT. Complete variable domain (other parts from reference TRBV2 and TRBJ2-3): EPEVTQTPSHQVTQMGQEVILRCVPISNHLYFYWYRQILGQKVEFLVSFYNNEISEKSEIFDDQFSVERPDGSNFTLKIRSTKLEDSAMYFCASSLRGTGEDTQYFGPGTRLTVL.

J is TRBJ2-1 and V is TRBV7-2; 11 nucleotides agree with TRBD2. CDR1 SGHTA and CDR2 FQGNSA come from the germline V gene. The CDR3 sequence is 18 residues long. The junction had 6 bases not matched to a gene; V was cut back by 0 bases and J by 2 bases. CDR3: CASSLARASGGPYNEQFF. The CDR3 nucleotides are TGTGCCAGCAGCTTAGCGAGAGCTAGCGGGGGGCCCTACAATGAGCAGTTCTTC.

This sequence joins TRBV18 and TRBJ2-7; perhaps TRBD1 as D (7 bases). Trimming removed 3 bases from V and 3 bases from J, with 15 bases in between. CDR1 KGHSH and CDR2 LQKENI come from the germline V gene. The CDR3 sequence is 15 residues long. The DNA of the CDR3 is TGTGCCAGCTCACCCTCGACAGGGACTGGCTACGAGCAGTACTTC. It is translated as CASSPSTGTGYEQYF.

DNA for the CDR3: TGCACCAGCAGCCAAGTCGGACTTAAAACTCAAGAGACCCAGTACTTC. It specifies CTSSQVGLKTQETQYF. The chain employs TRBV1 and TRBJ2-5; TRBD2, the table's D call, was not compared with the DNA. TRBV1 is a documented pseudogene. The CDR3 is 16 amino acids.

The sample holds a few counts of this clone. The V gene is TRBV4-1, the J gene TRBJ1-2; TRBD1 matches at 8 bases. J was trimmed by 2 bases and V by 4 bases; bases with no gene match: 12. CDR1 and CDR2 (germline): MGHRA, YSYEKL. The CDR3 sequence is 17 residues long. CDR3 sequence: CASSLTQGQGANYGYTF. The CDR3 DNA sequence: TGCGCCAGCAGCCTCACCCAAGGACAGGGAGCGAACTATGGCTACACCTTC.

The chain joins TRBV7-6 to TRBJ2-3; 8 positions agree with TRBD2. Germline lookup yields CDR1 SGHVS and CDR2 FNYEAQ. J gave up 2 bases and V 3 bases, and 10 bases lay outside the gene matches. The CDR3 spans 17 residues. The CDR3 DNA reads TGTGCCAGCAGCTTTTCGGGGGGGCGTCTTTACACAGATACGCAGTATTTT. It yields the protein CASSFSGGRLYTDTQYF.

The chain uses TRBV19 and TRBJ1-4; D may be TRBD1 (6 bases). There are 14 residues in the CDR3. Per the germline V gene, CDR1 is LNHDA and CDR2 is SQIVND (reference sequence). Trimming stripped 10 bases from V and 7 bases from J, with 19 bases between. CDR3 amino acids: CATIRGGAGEKLFF. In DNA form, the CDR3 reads TGTGCCACCATACGCGGGGGCGCGGGTGAAAAACTGTTTTTT.

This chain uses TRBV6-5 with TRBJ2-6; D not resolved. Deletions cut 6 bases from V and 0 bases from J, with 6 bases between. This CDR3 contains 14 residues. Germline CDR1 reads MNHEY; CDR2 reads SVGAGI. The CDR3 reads CASRRSSGANVLTF. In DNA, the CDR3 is TGTGCCAGCAGGAGAAGCTCTGGGGCCAACGTCCTGACTTTC.

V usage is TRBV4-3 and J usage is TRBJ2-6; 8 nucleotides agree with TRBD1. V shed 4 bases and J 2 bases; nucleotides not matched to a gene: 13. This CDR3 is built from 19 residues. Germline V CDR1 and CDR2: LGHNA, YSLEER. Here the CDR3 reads CASSPRARGQSAGANVLTF. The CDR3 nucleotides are TGCGCCAGCAGCCCGAGAGCCAGGGGGCAAAGTGCTGGGGCCAACGTCCTGACTTTC.

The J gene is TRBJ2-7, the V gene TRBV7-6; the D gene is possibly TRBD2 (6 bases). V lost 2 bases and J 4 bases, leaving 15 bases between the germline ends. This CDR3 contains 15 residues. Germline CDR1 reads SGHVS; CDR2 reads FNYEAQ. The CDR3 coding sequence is TGTGCCAGCAGCTTATGGGTGAACGGGGGATACGAGCAGTACTTC. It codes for CASSLWVNGGYEQYF.